Only a few counts were recorded for the clone carrying this T cell receptor (beta chain). This sample is drawn from a study of blood T cells in healthy people across ages. Sample-barcoded 5' priming and a J-beta primer mix drove a second PCR of about 7 to 11 cycles. TCRdb passed the 5' RACE reads through MiXCR, listing each CDR3 protein once. The sample comprises about 730,000 distinct CDR3 sequences, around 46% of which are singletons, and 20% to 25% rests with the top ten. The germline V gene has CDR1 MNHEY and CDR2 SMNVEV (reference sequence). Losses at the gene ends were 5 bases for V and 3 bases for J; bases not matched to a gene: 9. The CDR3 is 17 amino acids.

This TCR derives from a woman in her fifties or sixties in good health. This chain links TRBV27 with TRBJ2-4; TRBD2 matches at 11 bases. Sequenced input: blood. CDR3 nucleotide sequence: TGTGCCAGCAGTCCTATAGCGGGGGGGCTGGTCAAAAACATTCAGTACTTC. It is translated as CASSPIAGGLVKNIQYF.